Sequencing of this T cell receptor beta chain was carried out in a study of human thymus T cells. Method: immunoSEQ multiplex PCR; TCRdb's copy keeps in-frame clones and lacks some. The sample has under 150,000 clones; 90% to 95% are singletons. The study's findings and limits: It looked as if thymic and blood repertoires used V and J genes in a biased way. Thymic TCR repertoires of unrelated people reportedly overlapped highly.

About this clone itself: Its target is not known.

Resected material from corrective heart surgery provided the thymus tissue analysed. Corrective surgery for congenital heart defects was being performed on the healthy Finnish infants who were the donors. V lost 1 base and J lost 0; bases outside the gene matches: 9. Germline CDR1 reads SGHTA; CDR2 reads FQGNSA. The CDR3 loop spans 18 amino acids. This chain joins TRBV7-2 and TRBJ2-3; 8 nucleotides match TRBD2. This TCR derives from a boy in the first two years of life with a congenital heart defect but otherwise immunologically healthy. The specimen sequenced was thymus tissue. The CDR3 protein is CASSLVGTRVTSTDTQYF. CDR3 in DNA: TGTGCCAGCAGCTTAGTGGGGACTAGAGTGACTAGCACAGATACGCAGTATTTT.